This TCR beta chain emerged from a study of T cell responses to AZD1222 COVID-19 vaccine. Study-wide context: Timing groups of about 4 and about 12 weeks for second doses were pooled. Study-wide results and limits: The reported proportion of spike-specific TCRs targeting unmutated variant regions was nearly half. Repertoires in all cases were sampled only once the peak T cell response had passed.

As concerns this clone: Its target is not known.

TCRdb keeps only in-frame clones here, not all; method: immunoSEQ multiplex PCR. This table holds some 140,000 clones, around 90% found once. Germline-derived CDR1 and CDR2 are MNHEY and SVGAGI. The CDR3 is made up of 15 amino acids. The germline V and J ends were trimmed by 6 bases and 4 bases, with 16 bases remaining between them. This TCR derives from an adult in good health. This material consisted of peripheral blood, taken on day 0 of AZD1222 vaccination. The chain links TRBV6-5 to TRBJ1-3; no reliable D call. The CDR3 DNA sequence: TGTGCCAGCAGACCTCCGGGAACGGGGGGAAACACCATATATTTT. Its translation is CASRPPGTGGNTIYF.